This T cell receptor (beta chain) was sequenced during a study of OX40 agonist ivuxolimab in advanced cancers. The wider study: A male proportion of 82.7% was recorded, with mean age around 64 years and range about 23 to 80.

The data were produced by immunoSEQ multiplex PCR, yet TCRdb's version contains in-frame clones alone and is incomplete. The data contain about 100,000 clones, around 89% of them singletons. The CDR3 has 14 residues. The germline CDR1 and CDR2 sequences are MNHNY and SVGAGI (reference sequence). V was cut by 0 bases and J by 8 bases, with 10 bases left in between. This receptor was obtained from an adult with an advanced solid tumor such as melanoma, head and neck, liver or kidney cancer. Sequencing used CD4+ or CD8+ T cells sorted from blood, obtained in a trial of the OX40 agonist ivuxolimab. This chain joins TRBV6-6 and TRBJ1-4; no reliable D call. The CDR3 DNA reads TGTGCCAGCAGTTACTCGTCTAGGTCCGAAAAACTGTTTTTT. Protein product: CASSYSSRSEKLFF.